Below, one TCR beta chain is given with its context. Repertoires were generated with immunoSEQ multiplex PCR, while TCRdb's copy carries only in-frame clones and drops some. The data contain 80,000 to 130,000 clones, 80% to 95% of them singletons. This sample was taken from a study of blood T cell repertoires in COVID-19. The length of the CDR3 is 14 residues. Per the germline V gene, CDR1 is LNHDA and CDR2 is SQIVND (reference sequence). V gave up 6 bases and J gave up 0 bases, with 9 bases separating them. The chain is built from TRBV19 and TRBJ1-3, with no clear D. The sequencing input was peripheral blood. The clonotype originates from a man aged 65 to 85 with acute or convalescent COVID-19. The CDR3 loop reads CASSPEASGNTIYF. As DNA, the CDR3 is TGTGCCAGTAGCCCTGAGGCCTCTGGAAACACCATATATTTT.